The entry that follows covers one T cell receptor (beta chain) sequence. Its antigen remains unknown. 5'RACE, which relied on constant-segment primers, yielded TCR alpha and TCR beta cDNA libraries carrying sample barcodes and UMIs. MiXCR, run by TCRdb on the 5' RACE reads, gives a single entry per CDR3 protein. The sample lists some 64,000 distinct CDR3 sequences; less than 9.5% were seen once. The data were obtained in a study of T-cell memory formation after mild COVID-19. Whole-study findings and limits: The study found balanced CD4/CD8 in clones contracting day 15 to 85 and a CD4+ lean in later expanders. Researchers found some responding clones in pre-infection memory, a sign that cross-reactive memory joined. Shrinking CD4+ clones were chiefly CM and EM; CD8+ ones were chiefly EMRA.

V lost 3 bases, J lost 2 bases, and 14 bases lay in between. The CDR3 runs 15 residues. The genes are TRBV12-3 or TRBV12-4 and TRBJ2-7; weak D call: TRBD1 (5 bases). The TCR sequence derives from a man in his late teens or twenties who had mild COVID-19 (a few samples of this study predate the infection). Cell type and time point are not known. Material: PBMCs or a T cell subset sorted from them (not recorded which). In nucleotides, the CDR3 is TGTGCCAGCAGTTTCCGGAGAGACAGAGCCTACGAGCAGTACTTC. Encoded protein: CASSFRRDRAYEQYF.